The clone carrying this T cell receptor (beta chain) was seen more than once but under ten times. As yet, its antigen is unknown. This entry is derived from a study of cytomegalovirus exposure and HLA in healthy donors. This CDR3 is built from 12 residues. Looked up from germline, CDR1 is LNHDA and CDR2 is SQIVND (reference sequence). Trimming left V 10 bases short and J 5 bases short, with 14 bases between. The protocol was immunoSEQ multiplex PCR, while the TCRdb copy is restricted to in-frame clones and leaves out a portion. The data show around 300,000 clones, 88% seen once. Overall study results and limits: There were 164 TCR beta chains listed as cytomegalovirus-associated.

The chain is built from TRBV19 and TRBJ1-2; no reliable D call. This receptor was identified in a man aged 30 to 39 in good health and CMV-seronegative. Sequencing was done on a sample of PBMCs. The CDR3 reads CATTEGAYGYTF. The CDR3 bases are TGTGCCACAACAGAGGGTGCATATGGCTACACCTTC.